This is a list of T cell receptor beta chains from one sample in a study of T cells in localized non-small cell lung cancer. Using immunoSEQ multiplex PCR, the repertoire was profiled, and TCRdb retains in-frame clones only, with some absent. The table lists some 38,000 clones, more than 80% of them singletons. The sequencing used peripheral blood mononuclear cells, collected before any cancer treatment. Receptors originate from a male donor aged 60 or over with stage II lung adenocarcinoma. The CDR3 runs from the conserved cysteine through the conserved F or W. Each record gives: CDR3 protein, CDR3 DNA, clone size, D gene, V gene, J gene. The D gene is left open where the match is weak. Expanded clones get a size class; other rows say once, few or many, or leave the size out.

CDR3: CASSDLRGGEAFF; DNA: TGTGCCAGTAGTGATCTAAGGGGAGGTGAAGCTTTCTTT; size: once; D: -; V: TRBV19; J: TRBJ1-1
CDR3: CASSFIRENTEAFF; DNA: TGTGCCAGCAGCTTTATTCGGGAGAACACTGAAGCTTTCTTT; size: -; D: -; V: TRBV11-2; J: TRBJ1-1
CDR3: CASSDVAGGPSEQFF; DNA: TGTGCCAGCAGTGACGTCGCGGGAGGGCCTAGTGAGCAGTTCTTC; size: -; D: TRBD2; V: TRBV6-1; J: TRBJ2-1
CDR3: CASSSGSTDTQYF; DNA: TGCGCCAGCAGTTCGGGGAGCACAGATACGCAGTATTTT; size: -; D: -; V: TRBV5-1; J: TRBJ2-3
CDR3: CASNDWDTEAFF; DNA: TGTGCCAGCAACGACTGGGACACTGAAGCTTTCTTT; size: -; D: -; V: TRBV6-1; J: TRBJ1-1
CDR3: CASSPGQGNQPQHF; DNA: TGTGCCAGCAGTCCGGGACAGGGGAATCAGCCCCAGCATTTT; size: -; D: TRBD1; V: TRBV6-6; J: TRBJ1-5
CDR3: CSVGTVRASRLDTQYF; DNA: TGCAGCGTTGGGACGGTAAGGGCTAGCCGTTTGGATACGCAGTATTTT; size: -; D: -; V: TRBV29-1; J: TRBJ2-3
CDR3: CSVESDRGTEAFF; DNA: TGCAGCGTTGAAAGTGACAGGGGTACTGAAGCTTTCTTT; size: -; D: TRBD1; V: TRBV29-1; J: TRBJ1-1
CDR3: CASSLEVGELFF; DNA: TGTGCCAGCAGCTTAGAGGTCGGGGAGCTGTTTTTT; size: -; D: -; V: TRBV7-2; J: TRBJ2-2
CDR3: CAWSPVYNEQFF; DNA: TGTGCCTGGAGTCCCGTGTACAATGAGCAGTTCTTC; size: -; D: -; V: TRBV30; J: TRBJ2-1
CDR3: CASRAGYPGNTIYF; DNA: TGTGCCAGCAGGGCAGGGTACCCTGGAAACACCATATATTTT; size: -; D: -; V: TRBV2; J: TRBJ1-3
CDR3: CASTSGPTSGNTIYF; DNA: TGTGCCAGCACCTCGGGACCGACCTCTGGAAACACCATATATTTT; size: -; D: -; V: TRBV7-9; J: TRBJ1-3
CDR3: CASSLSGTAKEQYF; DNA: TGTGCCAGCAGCTTGTCCGGAACAGCTAAGGAGCAGTACTTC; size: -; D: -; V: TRBV5-5; J: TRBJ2-7
CDR3: CASNQGAGRGYTF; DNA: TGTGCCAGCAACCAGGGGGCGGGTAGGGGCTACACCTTC; size: few; D: TRBD1; V: TRBV7-2; J: TRBJ1-2
CDR3: CASSLGPGREQYF; DNA: TGTGCCAGCAGTTTAGGACCGGGTCGGGAGCAGTACTTC; size: few; D: -; V: TRBV27; J: TRBJ2-7
CDR3: CASSFRDGANVLTF; DNA: TGCGCCAGCAGCTTCCGGGATGGGGCCAACGTCCTGACTTTC; size: -; D: -; V: TRBV5-1; J: TRBJ2-6
CDR3: CASGLVGRDYEQYF; DNA: TGTGCTAGTGGTTTGGTAGGGAGGGACTACGAGCAGTACTTC; size: -; D: TRBD2; V: TRBV12-5; J: TRBJ2-7